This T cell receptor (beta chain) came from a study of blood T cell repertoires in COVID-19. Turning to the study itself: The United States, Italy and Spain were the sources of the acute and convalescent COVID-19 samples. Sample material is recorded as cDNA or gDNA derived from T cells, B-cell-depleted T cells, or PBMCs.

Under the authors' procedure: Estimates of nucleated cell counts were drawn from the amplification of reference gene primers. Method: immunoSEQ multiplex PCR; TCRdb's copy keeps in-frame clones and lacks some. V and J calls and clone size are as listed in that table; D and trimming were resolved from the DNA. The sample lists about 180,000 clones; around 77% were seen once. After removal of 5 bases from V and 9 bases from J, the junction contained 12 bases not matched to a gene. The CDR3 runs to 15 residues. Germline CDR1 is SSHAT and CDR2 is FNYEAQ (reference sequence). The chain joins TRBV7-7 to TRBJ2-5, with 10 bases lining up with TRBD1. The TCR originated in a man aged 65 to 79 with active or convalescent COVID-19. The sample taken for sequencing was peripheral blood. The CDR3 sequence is CASSPGGGQGTAQYF. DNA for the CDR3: TGTGCCAGCAGCCCGGGTGGGGGACAGGGGACAGCCCAGTACTTC.